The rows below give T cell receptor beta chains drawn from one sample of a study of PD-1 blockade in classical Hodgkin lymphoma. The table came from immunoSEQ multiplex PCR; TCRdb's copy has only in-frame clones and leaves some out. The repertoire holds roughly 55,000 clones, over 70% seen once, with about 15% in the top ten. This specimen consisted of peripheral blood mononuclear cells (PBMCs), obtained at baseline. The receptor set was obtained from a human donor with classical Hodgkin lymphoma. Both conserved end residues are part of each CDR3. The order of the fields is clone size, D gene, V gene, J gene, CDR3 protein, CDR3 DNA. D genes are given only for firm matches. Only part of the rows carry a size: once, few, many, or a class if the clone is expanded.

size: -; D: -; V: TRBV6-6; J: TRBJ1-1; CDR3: CASSSEPPEAFF; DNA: TGTGCCAGCAGTTCCGAGCCCCCCGAAGCTTTCTTT
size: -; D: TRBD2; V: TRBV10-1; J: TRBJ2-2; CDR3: CASSRTSPGELFF; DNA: TGCGCCAGCAGTAGGACTAGCCCCGGGGAGCTGTTTTTT
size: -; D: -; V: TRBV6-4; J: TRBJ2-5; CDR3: CASSAGAQETQYF; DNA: TGTGCCAGCAGTGCAGGGGCCCAAGAGACCCAGTACTTC
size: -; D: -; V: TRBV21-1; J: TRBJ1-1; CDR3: CASSRGDRGLLNTEAFF; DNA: TGTGCCAGCAGTCGGGGGGACAGGGGGCTCCTGAACACTGAAGCTTTCTTT
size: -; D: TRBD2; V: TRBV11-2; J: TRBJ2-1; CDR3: CASSLEAGGEQFF; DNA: TGTGCCAGCAGCTTAGAGGCGGGAGGTGAGCAGTTCTTC
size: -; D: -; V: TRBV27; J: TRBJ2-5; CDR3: CASSLVGSETQYF; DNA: TGTGCCAGCAGTTTGGTAGGGTCGGAGACCCAGTACTTC
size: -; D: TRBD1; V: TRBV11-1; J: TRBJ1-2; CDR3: CASSNRDRNSYGYTF; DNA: TGTGCCAGCAGCAACCGGGACAGGAATTCTTATGGCTACACCTTC
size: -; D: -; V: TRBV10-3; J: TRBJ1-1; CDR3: CAIKGQTNTEAFF; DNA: TGTGCCATCAAAGGGCAGACGAACACTGAAGCTTTCTTT
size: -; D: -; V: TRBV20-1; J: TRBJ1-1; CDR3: CSASLLRSAFF; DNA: TGCAGTGCTAGTCTTTTGCGTTCAGCTTTCTTT
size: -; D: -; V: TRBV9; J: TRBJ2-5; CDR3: CASSPGETQYF; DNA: TGTGCCAGCAGCCCAGGGGAGACCCAGTACTTC
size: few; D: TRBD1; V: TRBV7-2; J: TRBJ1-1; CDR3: CASSLPGGGTEAFF; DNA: TGTGCCAGCAGCTTACCAGGGGGCGGCACTGAAGCTTTCTTT
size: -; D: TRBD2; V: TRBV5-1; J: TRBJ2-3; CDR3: CASSLLAGTDTQYF; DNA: TGCGCCAGCAGCTTGCTAGCGGGAACAGATACGCAGTATTTT
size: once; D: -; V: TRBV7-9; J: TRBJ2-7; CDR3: CASSLRSGSSYEQYF; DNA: TGTGCCAGCAGCTTAAGGAGCGGGTCTTCTTACGAGCAGTACTTC
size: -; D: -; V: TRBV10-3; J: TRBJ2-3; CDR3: CAISETYPRPDTQYF; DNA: TGTGCCATCAGTGAGACGTATCCTCGCCCAGATACGCAGTATTTT
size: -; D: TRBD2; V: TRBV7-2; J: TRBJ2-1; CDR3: CASSLWTSGSLVEQFF; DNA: TGTGCCAGCAGCTTATGGACTAGCGGGAGTCTGGTTGAGCAGTTCTTC
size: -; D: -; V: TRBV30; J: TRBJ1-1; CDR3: CAWAWGAANTEAFF; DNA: TGTGCCTGGGCATGGGGGGCAGCCAACACTGAAGCTTTCTTT
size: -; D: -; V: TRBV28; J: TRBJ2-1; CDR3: CASRPITVRGYNEQFF; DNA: TGTGCCAGCAGACCAATCACCGTTAGGGGCTACAATGAGCAGTTCTTC
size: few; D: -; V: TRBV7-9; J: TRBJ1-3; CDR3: CASSLAPFDTIYF; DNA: TGTGCCAGCAGCTTAGCCCCATTCGACACCATATATTTT
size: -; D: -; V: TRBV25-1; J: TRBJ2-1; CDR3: CASSDTSRGIRGDEQFF; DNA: TGTGCCAGCAGTGACACAAGCAGGGGCATTCGAGGGGATGAGCAGTTCTTC
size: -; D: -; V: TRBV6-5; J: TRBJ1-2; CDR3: CASSFGQRPNYGYTF; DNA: TGTGCCAGCAGTTTTGGACAGCGCCCCAACTATGGCTACACCTTC
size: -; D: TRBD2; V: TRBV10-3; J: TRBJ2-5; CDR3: CAIRGTSGTQETQYF; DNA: TGTGCCATCAGAGGGACTAGCGGGACGCAAGAGACCCAGTACTTC
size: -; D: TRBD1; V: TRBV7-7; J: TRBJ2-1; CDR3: CASSLGQGSYNEQFF; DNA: TGTGCCAGCAGCTTAGGACAGGGTTCCTACAATGAGCAGTTCTTC
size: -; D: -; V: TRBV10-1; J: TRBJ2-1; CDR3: CASSDPGQRFNEQFF; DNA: TGCGCCAGCAGTGACCCTGGACAGAGGTTCAATGAGCAGTTCTTC
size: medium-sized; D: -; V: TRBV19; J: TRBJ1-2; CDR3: CASRDIGIYGYTF; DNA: TGTGCCAGTAGAGACATTGGGATTTATGGCTACACCTTC
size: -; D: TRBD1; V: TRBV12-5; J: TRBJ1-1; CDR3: CASGAGTGRTEAFF; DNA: TGTGCTAGTGGTGCGGGGACAGGGCGCACTGAAGCTTTCTTT
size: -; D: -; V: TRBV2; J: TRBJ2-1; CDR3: CASSRDSYNEQFF; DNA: TGTGCCAGCAGCCGGGACTCATACAATGAGCAGTTCTTC
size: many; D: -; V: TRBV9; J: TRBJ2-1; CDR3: CASSVYSGDNEQFF; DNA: TGTGCCAGCAGCGTATATTCAGGGGACAATGAGCAGTTCTTC
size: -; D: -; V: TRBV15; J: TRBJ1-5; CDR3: CATSRAGGGDSNQPQHF; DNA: TGTGCCACCAGCAGAGCCGGAGGAGGGGATAGCAATCAGCCCCAGCATTTT
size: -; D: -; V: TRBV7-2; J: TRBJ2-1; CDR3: CASTLAGRYNEQFF; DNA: TGTGCCAGCACCCTGGCAGGGAGATACAATGAGCAGTTCTTC
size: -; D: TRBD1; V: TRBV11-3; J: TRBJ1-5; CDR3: CASSRDRDQPQHF; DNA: TGTGCCAGCAGCAGGGACAGGGATCAGCCCCAGCATTTT
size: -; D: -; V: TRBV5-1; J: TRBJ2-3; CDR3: CASSLTSIDTDTQYF; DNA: TGCGCCAGCAGCTTGACTAGCATCGACACAGATACGCAGTATTTT
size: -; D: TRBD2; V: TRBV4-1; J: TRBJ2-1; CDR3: CASSQGWVAGEQFF; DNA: TGCGCCAGCAGCCAAGGGTGGGTAGCGGGCGAGCAGTTCTTC